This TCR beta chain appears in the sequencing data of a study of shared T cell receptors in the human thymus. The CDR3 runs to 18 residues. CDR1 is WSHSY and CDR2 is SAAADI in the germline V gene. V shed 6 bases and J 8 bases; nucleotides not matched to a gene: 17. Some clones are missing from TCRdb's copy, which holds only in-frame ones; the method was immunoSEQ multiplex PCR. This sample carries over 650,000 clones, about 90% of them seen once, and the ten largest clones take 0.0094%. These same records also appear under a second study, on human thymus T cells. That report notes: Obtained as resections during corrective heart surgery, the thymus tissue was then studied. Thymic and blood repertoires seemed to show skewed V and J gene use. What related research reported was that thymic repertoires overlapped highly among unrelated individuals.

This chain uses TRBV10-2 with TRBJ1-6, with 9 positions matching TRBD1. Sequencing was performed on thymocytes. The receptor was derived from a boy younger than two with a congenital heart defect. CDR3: CASRLPAGTGNPYSPLHF. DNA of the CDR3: TGCGCCAGCAGGCTACCCGCGGGGACAGGGAACCCTTATTCACCCCTCCACTTT.